These 24 T cell receptor beta chains share one sample of origin, sequenced in a study of response to subunit inactivated influenza vaccine. TCRdb reprocessed the RT-PCR reads via MiXCR and lists one record per CDR3 protein. The table has over 800,000 distinct CDR3 sequences, approximately 21% seen once. Here the sequenced sample was PBMCs from blood, taken 4 to 6 days after vaccination. The source is a man aged 45 to 65 who received an inactivated influenza vaccine.

Only a few counts were recorded for this clonotype. The rearrangement uses TRBV20-1 and TRBJ2-1, with TRBD2 matching 10 bases. The V gene's germline CDR1 is DFQATT and CDR2 SNEGSKA (reference sequence). V lost 3 bases, J lost 3 bases, and 2 bases stayed unmatched. The CDR3 consists of 14 residues. The CDR3 spells CSARGTSDYNEQFF. CDR3 bases: TGCAGTGCTAGGGGGACTAGCGACTACAATGAGCAGTTCTTC.

This clonotype was counted a few times. The genes are TRBV7-8 and TRBJ2-6, with D maybe TRBD2 (6 bases). CDR1 is SGHVS and CDR2 is FQNEAQ in the germline V gene. This CDR3 comprises 17 residues. The V end lost 5 bases, the J end lost 0 bases, and 14 bases lay between the germline ends. The chain's CDR3 is CASSRYGLSSGANVLTF. The CDR3 region has the DNA TGTGCCAGCAGCCGGTACGGACTAAGCTCTGGGGCCAACGTCCTGACTTTC.

The rearrangement links TRBV6-5 to TRBJ1-1, with D unclear. The CDR3 loop spans 13 amino acids. The germline V and J ends were trimmed by 4 bases and 9 bases, with 15 bases remaining between them. Germline lookup yields CDR1 MNHEY and CDR2 SVGAGI. CDR3 in amino acids: CASSSPEGTQAFF. The CDR3 region has the DNA TGTGCCAGCAGTTCCCCTGAGGGCACCCAAGCTTTCTTT.

This chain's CDR3 is CASSPPGVDEQYF. The CDR3 nucleotides are TGTGCCAGCAGCCCGCCTGGGGTAGACGAGCAGTACTTC. The chain uses TRBV7-9 and TRBJ2-7; D is ambiguous. V was clipped by 5 bases and J by 5 bases, with 13 bases between them. This CDR3 has 13 residues. In germline, CDR1 is SEHNR, CDR2 FQNEAQ (reference sequence).

This clonotype was detected ten times or more. The chain couples TRBV7-6 to TRBJ2-7; D tentatively fits TRBD1 or TRBD2 (5 bases each). Germline V gives CDR1 SGHVS, CDR2 FNYEAQ. The CDR3 extends over 14 amino acids. Trimming stripped 1 base from V and 6 bases from J, with 13 bases between. CDR3: CASSLGGRGAEQYF. CDR3 nucleotides: TGTGCCAGCAGCTTAGGTGGCCGAGGGGCCGAGCAGTACTTC.

The V and J genes are TRBV12-3 or TRBV12-4 and TRBJ2-7, with 7 bases identical to TRBD2. The CDR3 totals 15 residues. After removal of 2 bases from V and 7 bases from J, the junction contained 11 bases not matched to a gene. The CDR3 DNA reads as TGTGCCAGCAGTTTACGGGGGGAAGGAAATAATGAGCAGTACTTC. It yields the protein CASSLRGEGNNEQYF.

The table lists this clonotype with many counts. The rearrangement links TRBV5-1 to TRBJ2-1; TRBD1 matches at 7 bases. This CDR3 has 15 amino acids. With 2 bases clipped from V and 3 bases from J, the junction kept 5 bases outside the gene matches. Germline CDR1 is SGHRS and CDR2 is YFSETQ. CDR3 DNA: TGCGCCAGCAGCTTCCAACAGGGGAGCTACAATGAGCAGTTCTTC. This sequence encodes CASSFQQGSYNEQFF.

This clonotype is a singleton in its sample. The chain links TRBV18 to TRBJ1-1, with 7 bases that match TRBD1. This CDR3 is 14 amino acids long. Germline V gives CDR1 KGHSH, CDR2 LQKENI. V lost 2 bases and J lost 4; bases outside the gene matches: 4. The CDR3 nucleotides are TGTGCCAGCTCACCAGGGACAGTGATCACTGAAGCTTTCTTT. The encoded protein is CASSPGTVITEAFF.

As for this clonotype: At one of its ends the junction is not consistent with the germline gene, which may arise from a read error. The genes are TRBV7-7 and TRBJ1-4; D gene unclear. The CDR3 sequence is 15 residues long. From germline, CDR1 is SSHAT and CDR2 FNYEAQ (reference sequence). The CDR3 region has the DNA TGTGCTAGCAGCCCGCTGGCTGGTGCAAATGAAAAACTGTTTTTT. This sequence encodes CASSPLAGANEKLFF.

V and J are TRBV6-1 and TRBJ2-3; tentative D call: TRBD2 (5 bases). The CDR3 is 13 residues long. Germline V CDR1 and CDR2: MNHNS, SASEGT. V lost 6 bases and J lost 8, with 15 bases in between. CDR3 DNA sequence: TGTGCCAGCAGCTTTAGAGGGAAGGTTACGCAGTATTTT. Residues: CASSFRGKVTQYF.

This clonotype was detected ten times or more. The chain is built from TRBV5-1 and TRBJ1-1; unclear D gene. Germline lookup yields CDR1 SGHRS and CDR2 YFSETQ. CDR3 length: 12 amino acids. V lost 4 bases and J lost 7, with 11 bases in between. CDR3 in amino acids: CASSENGGEAFF. CDR3 DNA sequence: TGCGCCAGCAGCGAAAATGGTGGTGAAGCTTTCTTT.

This clonotype was detected many times. This chain uses TRBV28 with TRBJ2-3; D might be TRBD2 (6 bases). CDR3 length equals 15 residues. The germline gives CDR1 MDHEN, CDR2 SYDVKM. The germline V and J ends were trimmed by 5 bases and 2 bases, with 14 bases remaining between them. The CDR3: CASSPETGVTDTQYF. CDR3 sequence (DNA): TGTGCCAGCAGTCCCGAGACGGGGGTCACAGATACGCAGTATTTT.

This clonotype turned up a few times. This chain uses TRBV5-1 with TRBJ2-5; tentatively, D is TRBD1 or TRBD2 (5 bases each). CDR1 SGHRS and CDR2 YFSETQ come from the germline V gene. CDR3 length equals 12 residues. The V end was cut by 5 bases, the J end by 9 bases, with 14 bases between. The CDR3 loop is CASSNRDVPQYF. Written as DNA, the CDR3 is TGCGCCAGCAGTAACCGGGACGTCCCCCAGTACTTC.

This clonotype was detected a few times. The chain joins TRBV6-2 or TRBV6-3 to TRBJ2-2; D remains unclear. V was trimmed by 5 bases and J by 4 bases, leaving 11 bases between them. The CDR3 is 14 amino acids. Germline CDR1 and CDR2: MNHEY and SVGEGT. The DNA of the CDR3 is TGTGCCAGCAGTCATGTTGTCTTCACCGGGGAGCTGTTTTTT. It translates to CASSHVVFTGELFF.

This clonotype was counted between two and nine times. CDR3 DNA: TGCAGCGTTGCTCTCCAGGGGAACACCATATATTTT. Translating gives CSVALQGNTIYF. The gene calls are TRBV29-1 and TRBJ1-3; D possibly corresponds to TRBD1 (6 bases). V was shortened by 4 bases and J by 7 bases, with 11 bases between the two germline ends. Germline V lookup: CDR1 SQVTM, CDR2 ANQGSEA. The CDR3 covers 12 residues.

This clonotype showed up just a few times. The V gene is TRBV7-9, the J gene TRBJ2-2, with a possible D match to TRBD2 (5 bases). Looked up from germline, CDR1 is SEHNR and CDR2 is FQNEAQ (reference sequence). V was shortened by 2 bases and J by 4 bases, with 8 bases between the two germline ends. CDR3 length: 14 amino acids. In DNA, the CDR3 is TGTGCCAGCAGCTTACCAGAGGGCACCGGGGAGCTGTTTTTT. Protein sequence: CASSLPEGTGELFF.

This clonotype turned up a few times. V gene TRBV3-1 combines with J gene TRBJ2-1; D may be TRBD2 (6 bases). This CDR3 region has 17 residues. Germline-derived CDR1 and CDR2 are LGHDT and YNNKEL (reference sequence). V lost 1 base to trimming and J lost 7 bases, with 20 bases between them. CDR3 residues: CASSQVGGQGGMNEQFF. The DNA of the CDR3 is TGTGCCAGCAGCCAAGTAGGTGGGCAGGGAGGTATGAATGAGCAGTTCTTC.

This clonotype was detected a few times. The J gene is TRBJ2-1, the V gene TRBV10-1, with 9 positions matching TRBD2. V lost 2 bases and J lost 7; bases outside the gene matches: 6. Germline lookup yields CDR1 WNHNN and CDR2 SYGVQD (reference sequence). CDR3 size: 15 residues. CDR3 sequence reads: CASSELAGGQNEQFF. The CDR3 DNA reads TGCGCCAGCAGTGAGCTGGCGGGGGGGCAGAATGAGCAGTTCTTC.

This clonotype was picked up a small number of times. Here the CDR3 DNA reads TGCAGTGCAGAGACTGCAGGCTCCTACAATGAGCAGTTCTTC. The encoded protein is CSAETAGSYNEQFF. The chain is built from TRBV20-1 and TRBJ2-1; unclear D gene. V was pared by 6 bases and J by 0 bases, with 12 bases between. The CDR3 has 14 residues. Germline-derived CDR1 and CDR2 are DFQATT and SNEGSKA (reference sequence).

The chain joins TRBV20-1 to TRBJ1-6; 7 positions agree with TRBD1. Germline loops: CDR1 DFQATT, CDR2 SNEGSKA (reference sequence). The CDR3 is made up of 15 amino acids. V dropped 3 bases and J dropped 8; count of bases not matched to a gene: 10. The CDR3 bases are TGCAGTGCTAGCCCCAAGGGGGCGACCGATTCACCCCTCCACTTT. It translates to CSASPKGATDSPLHF.

The table lists this clonotype with a few counts. J is TRBJ2-6 and V is TRBV4-2; the match to TRBD1 covers 7 bases. Germline V gene lookup returns CDR1 LGHNA and CDR2 YNFKEQ. CDR3 length: 17 amino acids. Trimming took 4 bases from V and 2 from J; bases not matched to a gene: 8. As DNA, the CDR3 is TGTGCCAGCAGCCTAGCTCCGACAGGGACTGGGGCCAACGTCCTGACTTTC. Translated: CASSLAPTGTGANVLTF.

The chain employs TRBV6-1 and TRBJ1-2, with D possibly TRBD1 on 5 matching bases. V was cut by 6 bases and J by 4 bases, with 15 bases left in between. The length of the CDR3 is 14 residues. The germline V gene encodes CDR1 MNHNS and CDR2 SASEGT. Written as DNA, the CDR3 is TGTGCCAGCAGCCCGCTCAGGGATCGCTATGGCTACACCTTC. As protein: CASSPLRDRYGYTF.

This clonotype was seen ten or more times. This chain joins TRBV12-3 or TRBV12-4 and TRBJ1-5; D might be TRBD1 (5 bases). This CDR3 has 13 residues. Trimming stripped 6 bases from V and 3 bases from J, with 9 bases between. CDR3 amino acids: CASSGTLNQPQHF. The DNA for the CDR3 is TGTGCCAGCAGCGGGACTCTCAATCAGCCCCAGCATTTT.

The V and J genes are TRBV10-3 and TRBJ1-5; D gene unclear. Germline V gene data show CDR1 as ENHRY and CDR2 as SYGVKD. V was trimmed by 10 bases and J by 6 bases, leaving 19 bases between them. The CDR3 extends over 14 amino acids. The CDR3 sequence is CASWVGVQRQPQHF. The CDR3 nucleotides read TGTGCCAGCTGGGTTGGGGTGCAGCGTCAGCCCCAGCATTTT.